The clone carrying this TCR beta chain turned up a few times. What it binds is not known. This sample stems from a study of long-term antiretroviral therapy in people with HIV. Study-wide points: Unavailable data included ART adherence, viral resistance and therapy changes (switches in treatment). Repertoires with HIV possessed tighter CDR3 length spans than those of controls.

Researchers report immunoSEQ v3.0 was run at survey level. Sequencing aimed at 40,000-50,000 T-cell genomes per sample. Sequenced by immunoSEQ multiplex PCR; TCRdb stores in-frame clones only, minus some. The sample has approximately 25,000 clones; 65% to 85% are singletons. CDR1 and CDR2 (germline): SGHRS, YFSETQ. This CDR3 has 14 residues. The V end was cut by 3 bases, the J end by 5 bases, with 15 bases between. This clonotype originated in a man aged 25-45 years with HIV. The chain has TRBV5-1 and TRBJ2-7, with D tentatively TRBD2 (6 bases). Sequencing was performed on unsorted PBMCs, taken 2.1 years after starting antiretroviral therapy. CDR3 loop: CASSSEGRSHEQYF. The CDR3 DNA follows: TGCGCCAGCAGCTCGGAGGGCAGGTCCCACGAGCAGTACTTC. Complete variable domain (other parts from reference TRBV5-1 and TRBJ2-7): KAGVTQTPRYLIKTRGQQVTLSCSPISGHRSVSWYQQTPGQGLQFLFEYFSETQRNKGNFPGRFSGRQFSNSRSEMNVSTLELGDSALYLCASSSEGRSHEQYFGPGTRLTVT.